This T cell receptor (beta chain) was profiled in a study of cytomegalovirus exposure and HLA in healthy donors. At the level of the study: From about 179 million T cells, an earlier analysis saw around 120 million unique TCR beta sequences. Study-level results: Later, an analysis found that common viral pathogens appeared to be linked with several of the most significant clusters. The records held CMV serostatus as the only immune exposure information. Associated with HLA alleles at 0.05 false discovery rate in a later analysis were some 16,000 TCR beta sequences.

With 60 Vbeta and 13 Jbeta primers, the PCR was carried out. The protocol was immunoSEQ multiplex PCR, while the TCRdb copy is restricted to in-frame clones and leaves out a portion. The table has around 200,000 clones, 80% seen once; the top ten hold 0.65%. Points on this clone: The antigen is unknown.

This CDR3 has 18 amino acids. Germline loops: CDR1 SGHAT, CDR2 FQNNGV. V was shortened by 4 bases and J by 4 bases, with 22 bases between the two germline ends. The sample was PBMCs. The TCR was taken from a boy younger than 18 in good health and CMV-seronegative. V is TRBV11-2 and J is TRBJ2-2, with TRBD1 as a possible D gene (6 bases). CDR3 coding DNA: TGTGCCAGCAGCTCCCCTACCTCTAGGGGGACGGTCACCGGGGAGCTGTTTTTT. Translating it yields CASSSPTSRGTVTGELFF.